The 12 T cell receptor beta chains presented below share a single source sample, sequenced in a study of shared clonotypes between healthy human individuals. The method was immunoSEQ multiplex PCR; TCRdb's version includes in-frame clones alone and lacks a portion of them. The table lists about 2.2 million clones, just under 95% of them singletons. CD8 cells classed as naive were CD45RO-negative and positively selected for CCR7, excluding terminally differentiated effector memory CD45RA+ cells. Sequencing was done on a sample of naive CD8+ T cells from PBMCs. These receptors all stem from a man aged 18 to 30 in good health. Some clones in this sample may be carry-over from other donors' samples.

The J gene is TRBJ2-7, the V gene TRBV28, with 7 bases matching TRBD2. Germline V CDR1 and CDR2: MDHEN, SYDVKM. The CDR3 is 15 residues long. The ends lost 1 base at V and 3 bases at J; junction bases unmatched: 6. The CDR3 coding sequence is TGTGCCAGCAGTTTATATGCGGCGGGAGTCTACGAGCAGTACTTC. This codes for CASSLYAAGVYEQYF.

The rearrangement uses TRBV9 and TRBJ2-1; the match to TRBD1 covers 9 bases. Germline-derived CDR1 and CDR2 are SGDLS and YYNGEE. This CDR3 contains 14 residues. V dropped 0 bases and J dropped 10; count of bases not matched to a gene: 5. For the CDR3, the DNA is TGTGCCAGCAGCGTAGCCGGGACAGGGAGGGAGCAGTTCTTC. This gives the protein CASSVAGTGREQFF.

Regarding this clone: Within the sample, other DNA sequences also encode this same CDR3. DNA of the CDR3: TGTGCCAGCAGTTCCTCATACTACGAGCAGTACTTC. Protein product: CASSSSYYEQYF. This sequence joins TRBV27 and TRBJ2-7; the D is unclear. The CDR3 covers 12 residues. Per germline, CDR1 MNHEY and CDR2 SMNVEV (reference sequence). Trimming removed 4 bases from V and 3 bases from J, with 7 bases in between.

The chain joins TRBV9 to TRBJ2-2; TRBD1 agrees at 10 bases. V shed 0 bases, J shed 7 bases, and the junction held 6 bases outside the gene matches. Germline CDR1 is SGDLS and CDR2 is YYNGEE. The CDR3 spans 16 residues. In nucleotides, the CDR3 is TGTGCCAGCAGCGTAGCGGTGGACAGGGGGAGCGGGGAGCTGTTTTTT. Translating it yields CASSVAVDRGSGELFF.

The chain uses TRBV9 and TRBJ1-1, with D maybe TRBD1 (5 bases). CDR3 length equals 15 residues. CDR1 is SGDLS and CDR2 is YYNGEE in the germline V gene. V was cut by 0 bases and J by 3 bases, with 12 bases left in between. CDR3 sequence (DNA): TGTGCCAGCAGCGTAGGCCCCGGGGGAGACACTGAAGCTTTCTTT. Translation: CASSVGPGGDTEAFF.

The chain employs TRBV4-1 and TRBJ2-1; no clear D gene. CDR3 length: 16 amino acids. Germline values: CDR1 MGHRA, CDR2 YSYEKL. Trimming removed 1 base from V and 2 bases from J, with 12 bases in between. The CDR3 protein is CASSQGWQLAYNEQFF. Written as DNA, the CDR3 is TGCGCCAGCAGCCAAGGGTGGCAGCTTGCCTACAATGAGCAGTTCTTC.

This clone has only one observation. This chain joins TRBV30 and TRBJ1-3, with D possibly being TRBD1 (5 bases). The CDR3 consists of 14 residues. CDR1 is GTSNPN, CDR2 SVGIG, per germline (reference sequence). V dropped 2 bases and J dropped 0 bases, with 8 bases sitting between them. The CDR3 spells CAWSMGVSGNTIYF. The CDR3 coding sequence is TGTGCCTGGAGTATGGGGGTCTCTGGAAACACCATATATTTT. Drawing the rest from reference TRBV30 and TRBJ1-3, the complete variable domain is SQTIHQWPATLVQPVGSPLSLECTVEGTSNPNLYWYRQAAGRGLQLLFYSVGIGQISSEVPQNLSASRPQDRQFILSSKKLLLSDSGFYLCAWSMGVSGNTIYFGEGSWLTVV.

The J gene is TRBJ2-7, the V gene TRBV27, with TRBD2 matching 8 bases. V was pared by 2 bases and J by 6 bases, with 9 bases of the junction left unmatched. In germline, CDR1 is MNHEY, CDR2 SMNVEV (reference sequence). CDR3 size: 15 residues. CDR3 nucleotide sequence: TGTGCCAGCAGTTTAAACCTGGTCGGGAGGGTCGAGCAGTACTTC. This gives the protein CASSLNLVGRVEQYF.

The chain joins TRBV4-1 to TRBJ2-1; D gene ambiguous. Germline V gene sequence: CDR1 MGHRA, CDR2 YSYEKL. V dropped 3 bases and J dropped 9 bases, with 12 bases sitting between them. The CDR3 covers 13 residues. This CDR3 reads CASSQDLSSEQFF. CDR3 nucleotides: TGCGCCAGCAGCCAGGACCTCAGCAGTGAGCAGTTCTTC.

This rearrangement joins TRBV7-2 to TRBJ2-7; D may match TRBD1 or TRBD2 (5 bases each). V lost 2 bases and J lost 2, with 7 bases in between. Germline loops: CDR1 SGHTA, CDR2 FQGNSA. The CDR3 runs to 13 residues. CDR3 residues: CASSLRDPYEQYF. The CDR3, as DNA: TGTGCCAGCAGCTTAAGGGACCCCTACGAGCAGTACTTC.

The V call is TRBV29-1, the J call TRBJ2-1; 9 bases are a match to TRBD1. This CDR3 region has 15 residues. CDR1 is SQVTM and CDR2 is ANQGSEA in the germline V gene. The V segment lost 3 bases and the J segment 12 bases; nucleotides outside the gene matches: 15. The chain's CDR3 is CSVDLGTGNGGAQFF. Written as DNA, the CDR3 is TGCAGCGTTGACCTAGGGACAGGGAACGGGGGTGCGCAGTTCTTC.

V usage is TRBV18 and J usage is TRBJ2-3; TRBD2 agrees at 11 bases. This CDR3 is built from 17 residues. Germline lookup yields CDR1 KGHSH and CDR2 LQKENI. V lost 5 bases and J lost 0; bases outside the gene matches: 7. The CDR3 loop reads CASSKKLAGESTDTQYF. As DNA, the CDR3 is TGTGCCAGCTCAAAGAAACTAGCGGGAGAAAGCACAGATACGCAGTATTTT.